Listed below are T cell receptor beta chains from one sample, sequenced in a study of blood T cell repertoires in COVID-19. The assay was immunoSEQ multiplex PCR, and TCRdb's table has in-frame clones only and misses some. The table has about 200,000 clones, about nine tenths seen once. What was sequenced was peripheral blood. These TCRs come from a man older than 75 with acute or convalescent COVID-19. The CDR3 runs from the conserved cysteine through the conserved F or W. A D gene is named only where the DNA matches it firmly. Clone size appears in some rows only: once, few, many, or a class for an expanded clone.

V: TRBV13
size: -
J: TRBJ1-1
D: -
length: 12
CDR3: CASSLSDTEAFF
DNA: TGTGCCAGCAGCTTATCTGACACTGAAGCTTTCTTT

V: TRBV30
size: -
J: TRBJ2-4
D: TRBD1
length: 14
CDR3: CAWRPQGAQNIQYF
DNA: TGTGCCTGGAGGCCACAGGGGGCCCAAAACATTCAGTACTTC

V: TRBV28
size: -
J: TRBJ1-1
D: TRBD1
length: 15
CDR3: CASSSTGTGNTEAFF
DNA: TGTGCCAGCAGTTCTACCGGGACAGGGAACACTGAAGCTTTCTTT

V: TRBV7-9
size: -
J: TRBJ1-2
D: TRBD1
length: 15
CDR3: CASSLGQGRSYGYTF
DNA: TGTGCCAGCAGCTTAGGACAGGGCCGTAGCTATGGCTACACCTTC

V: TRBV27
size: -
J: TRBJ1-1
D: TRBD1
length: 15
CDR3: CASSVPGQGLSEAFF
DNA: TGTGCCAGCAGCGTGCCGGGACAGGGTCTTTCTGAAGCTTTCTTT

V: TRBV4-1
size: -
J: TRBJ2-6
D: -
length: 17
CDR3: CASSQDVEVSGANVLTF
DNA: TGCGCCAGCAGCCAAGATGTCGAGGTCTCTGGGGCCAACGTCCTGACTTTC

V: TRBV2
size: -
J: TRBJ1-2
D: -
length: 13
CDR3: CASSEAFGARGTF
DNA: TGTGCCAGCAGTGAAGCTTTTGGGGCAAGAGGAACCTTC

V: TRBV6-5
size: -
J: TRBJ2-2
D: TRBD1
length: 14
CDR3: CASIGTAYTGELFF
DNA: TGTGCCAGCATAGGGACAGCGTACACCGGGGAGCTGTTTTTT

V: TRBV5-1
size: -
J: TRBJ2-3
D: -
length: 14
CDR3: CASSLVGDFNTQYF
DNA: TGCGCCAGCAGCTTGGTAGGGGATTTCAATACGCAGTATTTT

V: TRBV10-1
size: -
J: TRBJ2-7
D: TRBD1
length: 15
CDR3: CASSKRQGASYEQYF
DNA: TGCGCCAGCAGTAAAAGACAGGGGGCCTCCTACGAGCAGTACTTC

V: TRBV25-1
size: -
J: TRBJ2-3
D: -
length: 15
CDR3: CASSETARSTDTQYF
DNA: TGTGCCAGCAGTGAGACAGCGCGGAGCACAGATACGCAGTATTTT

V: TRBV19
size: -
J: TRBJ1-2
D: -
length: 15
CDR3: CASLKLVGGKSGYTF
DNA: TGTGCCAGCCTCAAGTTGGTGGGGGGAAAATCTGGCTACACCTTC

V: TRBV9
size: -
J: TRBJ2-2
D: -
length: 15
CDR3: CASSVAETDTGELFF
DNA: TGTGCCAGCAGCGTAGCTGAGACTGACACCGGGGAGCTGTTTTTT

V: TRBV3-1/TRBV3-2
size: -
J: TRBJ2-1
D: -
length: 11
CDR3: CASSHAAAQFF
DNA: TGTGCCAGCAGCCATGCGGCCGCGCAGTTCTTC

V: TRBV9
size: -
J: TRBJ2-3
D: TRBD2
length: 15
CDR3: CASSTKRERTDTQYF
DNA: TGTGCCAGCAGCACGAAGCGGGAGCGCACAGATACGCAGTATTTT

V: TRBV29-1
size: -
J: TRBJ2-2
D: TRBD1
length: 14
CDR3: CSAQTGGFTGELFF
DNA: TGCAGCGCCCAGACAGGGGGCTTTACCGGGGAGCTGTTTTTT

V: TRBV7-8
size: -
J: TRBJ2-5
D: TRBD2
length: 16
CDR3: CASSPGLAEAEETQYF
DNA: TGTGCCAGCAGCCCGGGACTAGCGGAAGCAGAGGAGACCCAGTACTTC

V: TRBV6-5
size: -
J: TRBJ1-3
D: TRBD1
length: 15
CDR3: CASSNHRGPGNTIYF
DNA: TGTGCCAGCAGTAACCACAGGGGCCCTGGAAACACCATATATTTT

V: TRBV18
size: -
J: TRBJ2-1
D: -
length: 13
CDR3: CASSPGGFNEQFF
DNA: TGTGCCAGCTCACCAGGGGGGTTCAATGAGCAGTTCTTC

V: TRBV5-1
size: -
J: TRBJ2-5
D: TRBD2
length: 17
CDR3: CASSLAMGGGSQETQYF
DNA: TGCGCCAGCAGCTTGGCCATGGGGGGAGGGTCACAAGAGACCCAGTACTTC

V: TRBV27
size: -
J: TRBJ2-1
D: TRBD2
length: 14
CDR3: CASSRRLAEIEQFF
DNA: TGTGCCAGCAGCCGCCGACTAGCCGAGATTGAGCAGTTCTTC

V: TRBV18
size: -
J: TRBJ1-4
D: TRBD1
length: 14
CDR3: CASSPDRAREKLFF
DNA: TGTGCCAGCTCACCGGACAGGGCTCGAGAAAAACTGTTTTTT

V: TRBV4-1
size: -
J: TRBJ2-5
D: -
length: 15
CDR3: CASSPGRAGQETQYF
DNA: TGCGCCAGCAGCCCGGGCAGGGCAGGACAAGAGACCCAGTACTTC

V: TRBV6-2/TRBV6-3
size: once
J: TRBJ2-2
D: TRBD2
length: 18
CDR3: CASSSLPREGRITGELFF
DNA: TGTGCCAGCAGTTCCCTTCCGCGGGAGGGCCGTATCACCGGGGAGCTGTTTTTT

V: TRBV14
size: few
J: TRBJ1-2
D: TRBD1
length: 13
CDR3: CASSPDRLSGYTF
DNA: TGTGCCAGCAGCCCGGACAGGTTATCTGGCTACACCTTC

V: TRBV4-2
size: -
J: TRBJ2-7
D: -
length: 13
CDR3: CASSQELENEQYF
DNA: TGTGCCAGCAGCCAAGAGTTGGAGAACGAGCAGTACTTC

V: TRBV28
size: -
J: TRBJ2-3
D: -
length: 13
CDR3: CASGGGSLGTQYF
DNA: TGTGCCAGCGGGGGCGGGAGCCTTGGTACGCAGTATTTT